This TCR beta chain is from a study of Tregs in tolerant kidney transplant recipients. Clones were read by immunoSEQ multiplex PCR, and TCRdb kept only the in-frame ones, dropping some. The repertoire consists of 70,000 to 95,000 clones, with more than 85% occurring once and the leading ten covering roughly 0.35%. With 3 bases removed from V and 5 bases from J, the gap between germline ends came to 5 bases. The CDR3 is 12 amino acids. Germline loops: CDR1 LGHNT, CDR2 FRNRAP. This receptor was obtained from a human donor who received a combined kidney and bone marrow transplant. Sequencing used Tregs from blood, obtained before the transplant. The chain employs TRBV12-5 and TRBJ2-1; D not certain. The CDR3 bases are TGTGCTAGTGGTTTATACGACAATGAGCAGTTCTTC. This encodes CASGLYDNEQFF.